The sequence of this TCR beta chain was determined in a study of tumor-infiltrating lymphocytes in primary liver carcinoma. Study details: Subjects consisted of male and female patients aged 30 to 69 years.

With 500 ng total RNA as template and a constant-region primer, TCR beta cDNA was made. Libraries covering TCR beta were generated through three nested multiplex PCR rounds (using a slightly modified ARM-PCR). It was with TRBV1-TRBV30 forward primers and a C-beta reverse primer that the first two PCR rounds were run, at 10 cycles each. TCRdb ran MiXCR on the multiplex PCR reads and lists one entry per CDR3 protein. The sample shows around 81,000 distinct CDR3 sequences, 65% to 75% of them seen only once. Co-extraction of RNA and DNA was performed on about 19-30 mg of unsorted bulk tissue. Each tumor was sampled at four poles and its centre. This CDR3 contains 14 residues. Germline V lookup: CDR1 SGHNT, CDR2 YENEEA. As regards this clonotype: Its antigen remains unknown. One junction end does not reproduce the germline sequence, and a read error may be involved.

Study observations and caveats: The difference in top-250-clone fraction between tumors and blood was significant, favoring tumors (p = 0.039).

The sequenced sample consisted of liver tumor tissue from sampling region 4. Subset noted: tumor region T4, right-lateral pole. The J gene is TRBJ1-2, the V gene TRBV11-3, with unresolved D. The TCR comes from a woman aged 55-75 years with primary liver carcinoma and hepatitis B virus infection. The CDR3: CASRLANVLDGYTF. The DNA of the CDR3 is TGTGCCAGCCGCTTAGCGAATGTTCTTGATGGCTACACCTTC.